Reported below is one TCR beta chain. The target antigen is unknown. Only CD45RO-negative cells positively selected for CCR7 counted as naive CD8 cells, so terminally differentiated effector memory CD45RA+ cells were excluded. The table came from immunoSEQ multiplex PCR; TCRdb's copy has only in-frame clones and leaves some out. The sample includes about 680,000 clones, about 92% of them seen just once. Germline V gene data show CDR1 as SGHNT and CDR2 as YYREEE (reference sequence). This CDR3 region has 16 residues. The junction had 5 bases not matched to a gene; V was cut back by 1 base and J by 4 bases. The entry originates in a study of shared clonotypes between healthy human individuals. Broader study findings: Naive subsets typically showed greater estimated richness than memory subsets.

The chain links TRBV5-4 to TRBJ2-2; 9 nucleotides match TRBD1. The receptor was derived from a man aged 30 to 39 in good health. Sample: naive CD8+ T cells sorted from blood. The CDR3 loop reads CASSLPDRGITGELFF. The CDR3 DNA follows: TGTGCCAGCAGCTTGCCGGACAGGGGTATCACCGGGGAGCTGTTTTTT.